This TCR beta chain was sequenced during a study of T-cell reconstitution after alpha-beta-depleted transplantation in children. Study-wide points: Diversity and T-cell counts at one year after transplant derived mostly from new T cells. There were reportedly several hundred expanded graft clones from which alpha-beta T cells came about two months after transplant. Elevated TCRbeta diversity at day 60 was traced, in some patients, to surviving recipient T cells and thymic progenitors.

V was shortened by 0 bases and J by 7 bases, with 13 bases between the two germline ends. The CDR3 length is 16 residues. Germline V gene lookup returns CDR1 SGHTA and CDR2 FQGNSA. Points on this clonotype: No antigen is known for it.

Construction of the TCRbeta library involved unique molecular identifiers. Each CDR3 protein is one row after TCRdb ran MiXCR on the PCR reads. Among 250,000 to 300,000 distinct CDR3 sequences listed, roughly 7.8% were seen once. The chain couples TRBV7-2 to TRBJ1-6; D possibly corresponds to TRBD1 (6 bases). The starting material was peripheral blood, obtained 360 days after TCRalphabeta/CD19-depleted stem cell transplant. This clonotype was obtained from a female patient between 2 and 15 years old who had a stem cell transplant for Fanconi anemia, so the T cells may come from the graft donor. The CDR3 reads CASSLAPTGSNSPLHF. The CDR3 nucleotides read TGTGCCAGCAGCTTAGCGCCAACAGGGTCGAATTCACCCCTCCACTTT.